The 32 T cell receptor beta chains presented below share a single source sample, sequenced in a study of T cell responses to AZD1222 COVID-19 vaccine. The repertoire was sequenced with immunoSEQ multiplex PCR; TCRdb's copy has only in-frame clones and lacks some. The data hold under 150,000 clones, with about 90% observed a single time. The source material was peripheral blood, sampled 28 days after the second AZD1222 dose. These receptors all stem from an adult who received the AZD1222 COVID-19 vaccine.

A note on this clone: An end of the junction does not agree with germline; a read error may underlie this. The chain joins TRBV28 to TRBJ1-2, with a possible D match to TRBD1 (5 bases). Germline V gene lookup returns CDR1 MDHEN and CDR2 SYDVKM. The CDR3 is 14 amino acids. The CDR3 loop is CASSLWGGANGYTF. Written as DNA, the CDR3 is TGTGCCAGCAGTCTATGGGGAGGGGCAAATGGCTACACCTTC.

This sequence joins TRBV19 and TRBJ1-5; D gene ambiguous. Between the trimmed V and J ends, which lost 3 bases and 7 bases, there was a span of 10 bases. The CDR3 is 13 residues long. Germline CDR1 reads LNHDA; CDR2 reads SQIVND (reference sequence). The CDR3 sequence is CASSIGLGQPQHF. The CDR3 DNA follows: TGTGCCAGTAGTATTGGGTTAGGGCAGCCCCAGCATTTT.

This clone was counted a single time. The chain links TRBV27 to TRBJ2-1; D might be TRBD1 (6 bases). CDR1 MNHEY and CDR2 SMNVEV come from the germline V gene (reference sequence). Between the trimmed V and J ends, which lost 2 bases and 5 bases, there was a span of 10 bases. The length of the CDR3 is 14 residues. The CDR3 region has the DNA TGTGCCAGCAGTTTACGCGGACAGCACAATGAGCAGTTCTTC. It is translated as CASSLRGQHNEQFF.

The chain couples TRBV7-9 to TRBJ1-3; TRBD1 might be the D (6 bases). Trimming took off 6 bases at V and 0 bases at J, with 12 bases between the two ends. There are 15 residues in the CDR3. CDR1 and CDR2 from the germline V gene are SEHNR and FQNEAQ (reference sequence). The CDR3 sequence is CASSPGQTSGNTIYF. The CDR3 coding sequence is TGTGCCAGCAGTCCTGGACAGACCTCTGGAAACACCATATATTTT.

This clone has just one count. V usage is TRBV6-5 and J usage is TRBJ1-1, with D unresolved. This CDR3 spans 13 amino acids. The V gene's germline CDR1 is MNHEY and CDR2 SVGAGI. Trimming removed 7 bases from V and 3 bases from J, with 12 bases in between. CDR3 DNA sequence: TGTGCCAGCACCCTGAGAGCAGACACTGAAGCTTTCTTT. It codes for CASTLRADTEAFF.

The chain carries TRBV5-8 and TRBJ1-2, with D unresolved. V was trimmed by 6 bases and J by 7 bases, leaving 19 bases between them. The V gene's germline CDR1 is SGHTS and CDR2 YDEGEE. The CDR3 totals 14 residues. CDR3 nucleotide sequence: TGTGCCAGCACCGGACGGAGGGTAACGGGTGGCTACACCTTC. The encoded protein is CASTGRRVTGGYTF.

The chain recombines TRBV5-1 with TRBJ1-3; 7 bases agree with TRBD1. The CDR3 spans 16 residues. V lost 4 bases to trimming and J lost 0 bases; unmatched junction nucleotides: 7. Germline V gene data show CDR1 as SGHRS and CDR2 as YFSETQ. CDR3 DNA sequence: TGCGCCAGCAGCATCAGGGGGGACTCCTCTGGAAACACCATATATTTT. Protein sequence: CASSIRGDSSGNTIYF.

The chain has TRBV12-5 and TRBJ1-5; unclear D gene. CDR1 LGHNT and CDR2 FRNRAP come from the germline V gene. CDR3 size: 16 residues. Trimming took off 0 bases at V and 0 bases at J, with 9 bases between the two ends. For the CDR3, the DNA is TGTGCTAGTGGTTTGGTGTTGGGTGTTAGCAATCAGCCCCAGCATTTT. It encodes CASGLVLGVSNQPQHF. Variable domain in full (rest from reference TRBV12-5 and TRBJ1-5): DARVTQTPRHKVTEMGQEVTMRCQPILGHNTVFWYRQTMMQGLELLAYFRNRAPLDDSGMPKDRFSAEMPDATLATLKIQPSEPRDSAVYFCASGLVLGVSNQPQHFGDGTRLSIL.

The chain employs TRBV5-8 and TRBJ1-4; a possible D gene is TRBD1 (6 bases). The germline V gene encodes CDR1 SGHTS and CDR2 YDEGEE. Trimming removed 3 bases at V and 5 bases at J, with 11 bases between. The CDR3 consists of 14 residues. The CDR3 DNA reads TGTGCCAGCAGCTCGGACAGCACGAATGAAAAACTGTTTTTT. This encodes CASSSDSTNEKLFF.

This sequence joins TRBV28 and TRBJ2-2; 8 nucleotides align to TRBD1. The V segment lost 2 bases and the J segment 5 bases; nucleotides outside the gene matches: 10. This CDR3 has 17 amino acids. Germline assignment: CDR1 MDHEN and CDR2 SYDVKM. The CDR3 nucleotides read TGTGCCAGCAGTTTAGTCCGACAGGGGATTCGAACCGGGGAGCTGTTTTTT. Translation gives CASSLVRQGIRTGELFF.

The chain links TRBV10-2 to TRBJ2-1; TRBD2 matches 8 bases. The V and J ends lost 5 bases and 7 bases, in that order; junction bases with no gene match: 7. CDR1 is WSHSY and CDR2 is SAAADI in the germline V gene. This CDR3 comprises 14 residues. CDR3 bases: TGCGCCAGCAGTTTGAGGACTAGCCGGAATGAGCAGTTCTTC. It encodes CASSLRTSRNEQFF.

The chain recombines TRBV7-9 with TRBJ1-1, with no clear D. Trimming left V 2 bases short and J 4 bases short, with 14 bases between. CDR1 is SEHNR and CDR2 is FQNEAQ in the germline V gene (reference sequence). The CDR3 covers 15 residues. CDR3 sequence: CASSLLSHLGTEAFF. For the CDR3, the DNA is TGTGCCAGCAGCTTATTAAGTCATCTGGGCACTGAAGCTTTCTTT.

V is TRBV5-4 and J is TRBJ1-1; D gene ambiguous. The CDR3 runs 13 residues. V lost 5 bases to trimming and J lost 1 base, with 9 bases between them. Per the germline V gene, CDR1 is SGHNT and CDR2 is YYREEE (reference sequence). The DNA of the CDR3 is TGTGCCAGCAGTGTTCAGGCGAACACTGAAGCTTTCTTT. It specifies CASSVQANTEAFF.

J is TRBJ2-7 and V is TRBV27, with 12 bases that match TRBD1. With V trimmed by 2 bases and J by 4 bases, 9 bases remained unmatched. Germline CDR1 reads MNHEY; CDR2 reads SMNVEV (reference sequence). CDR3 length: 17 residues. The CDR3 DNA reads as TGTGCCAGCAGTTTAAAGGGACAGGGGGCGCGTGAGTACGAGCAGTACTTC. Its translation is CASSLKGQGAREYEQYF.

This chain links TRBV29-1 with TRBJ1-3; a possible D gene is TRBD1 (5 bases). The CDR3 runs 15 residues. V was shortened by 3 bases and J by 0 bases, with 12 bases between the two germline ends. In germline, CDR1 is SQVTM, CDR2 ANQGSEA. The CDR3 region is CSVELAGNSGNTIYF. The CDR3 DNA follows: TGCAGCGTTGAGTTGGCAGGGAACTCTGGAAACACCATATATTTT.

This clone has only one observation. V and J are TRBV16 and TRBJ1-1; the D gene is possibly TRBD1 (5 bases). The CDR3 spans 13 residues. The V gene lost 2 bases and the J gene lost 1 base, with 5 bases spanning the gap. Looked up from germline, CDR1 is KGHSY and CDR2 is FQNENV. The CDR3 sequence is CASSQRGNTEAFF. The CDR3 DNA reads as TGTGCCAGCAGCCAAAGGGGGAACACTGAAGCTTTCTTT. The variable domain in full, completed from reference TRBV16 and TRBJ1-1, reads GEEVAQTPKHLVRGEGQKAKLYCAPIKGHSYVFWYQQVLKNEFKFLISFQNENVFDETGMPKERFSAKCLPNSPCSLEIQATKLEDSAVYFCASSQRGNTEAFFGQGTRLTVV.

The chain links TRBV12-3 or TRBV12-4 to TRBJ1-2; 7 nucleotides agree with TRBD1. The CDR3 runs to 12 residues. V gave up 6 bases and J gave up 6 bases; unmatched junction bases: 4. Here the CDR3 reads CASSRGANGYTF. The CDR3 bases are TGTGCCAGCAGCAGGGGGGCGAATGGCTACACCTTC.

As to this clone: Other nucleotide sequences from this sample produce the same CDR3. The genes are TRBV6-4 and TRBJ1-1; D unresolved. From germline, CDR1 is MRHNA and CDR2 SNTAGT. The CDR3 extends over 13 amino acids. V lost 4 bases and J lost 0, with 6 bases in between. This CDR3 reads CASSVGVNTEAFF. The CDR3 nucleotides read TGTGCCAGCAGTGTCGGTGTGAACACTGAAGCTTTCTTT.

V gene TRBV19 combines with J gene TRBJ1-2; TRBD1 aligns across 7 bases. The CDR3 runs to 16 residues. CDR1 and CDR2 (germline): LNHDA, SQIVND (reference sequence). V trimming: 5 bases; J trimming: 4 bases; junction bases outside the gene matches: 13. CDR3 sequence (DNA): TGTGCCAGTAGTCCCGCGGGGGTGTGGGACAGCTATGGCTACACCTTC. Protein product: CASSPAGVWDSYGYTF.

This clone was seen a handful of times. V is TRBV27 and J is TRBJ2-1; D possibly corresponds to TRBD2 (5 bases). Germline V CDR1 and CDR2: MNHEY, SMNVEV (reference sequence). Trimming removed 4 bases from V and 6 bases from J, with 16 bases in between. This CDR3 region has 15 residues. The CDR3 sequence is CASSSPLAYGNEQFF. The CDR3 DNA is TGTGCCAGCAGTTCCCCCCTAGCTTATGGCAATGAGCAGTTCTTC.

The J gene is TRBJ1-1, the V gene TRBV7-9; D uncertain. Per the germline V gene, CDR1 is SEHNR and CDR2 is FQNEAQ (reference sequence). This CDR3 spans 15 amino acids. The V gene lost 4 bases and the J gene lost 0 bases, with 12 bases spanning the gap. The CDR3 sequence: CASSSPPHLNTEAFF. CDR3 sequence (DNA): TGTGCCAGCAGCTCACCGCCGCACCTGAACACTGAAGCTTTCTTT.

The CDR3 bases are TGTGCCAGCAGAGGAACGACAGGGTATCTCCGTGAAGCTTTCTTT. This encodes CASRGTTGYLREAFF. This chain uses TRBV6-5 with TRBJ1-1; TRBD1 matches at 7 bases. CDR1 and CDR2 (germline): MNHEY, SVGAGI. Trimming took 6 bases from V and 7 from J; bases not matched to a gene: 14. The CDR3 extends over 15 amino acids.

The rearrangement joins TRBV2 to TRBJ1-1; D remains unclear. Germline values: CDR1 SNHLY, CDR2 FYNNEI. The length of the CDR3 is 14 residues. V was clipped by 1 base and J by 1 base, with 7 bases between them. The CDR3 DNA reads as TGTGCCAGCAGTGAAGTAACGTCGAACACTGAAGCTTTCTTT. The encoded protein is CASSEVTSNTEAFF.

The chain uses TRBV3-1 (or the pseudogene TRBV3-2) and TRBJ1-3; D may be TRBD1 (6 bases). Trimming pared 2 bases from V and 3 bases from J, leaving 14 bases between. Germline CDR1 and CDR2: LGHDT and YNNKEL (reference sequence). The CDR3 length is 16 residues. In nucleotides, the CDR3 is TGTGCCAGCAGCCAACTAACGGGGGCGCATGGAAACACCATATATTTT. Its protein product is CASSQLTGAHGNTIYF.

V usage is TRBV30 and J usage is TRBJ2-1; D remains ambiguous. V shed 2 bases and J shed 16 bases, with 15 bases lying between them. The CDR3 is made up of 11 amino acids. Per germline, CDR1 GTSNPN and CDR2 SVGIG (reference sequence). For the CDR3, the DNA is TGTGCCTGGAGTTCGACTTTTCAGTGTTTCTTC. It yields the protein CAWSSTFQCFF.

The V and J genes are TRBV6-5 and TRBJ1-1; no definite D call. This CDR3 has 14 residues. Germline loops: CDR1 MNHEY, CDR2 SVGAGI. Between the trimmed V and J ends, which lost 7 bases and 8 bases, there was a span of 20 bases. The CDR3 here is CASTPSGSPREAFF. The CDR3 DNA sequence: TGTGCCAGCACTCCCTCCGGGAGTCCTAGAGAAGCTTTCTTT.

The CDR3 loop is CASSGGVVTEAFF. The CDR3 nucleotides are TGTGCCAGCAGCGGGGGGGTAGTGACTGAAGCTTTCTTT. The chain combines TRBV7-9 with TRBJ1-1; D might be TRBD1 (5 bases). V was clipped by 5 bases and J by 5 bases, with 12 bases between them. Germline loops: CDR1 SEHNR, CDR2 FQNEAQ (reference sequence). The CDR3 totals 13 residues.

This clone appeared once. The chain recombines TRBV4-3 with TRBJ1-1; perhaps TRBD1 as D (6 bases). The CDR3 extends over 15 amino acids. Per germline, CDR1 LGHNA and CDR2 YSLEER. V shed 3 bases and J shed 2 bases, with 13 bases lying between them. The CDR3 DNA is TGCGCCAGCAGCCATGCCGGACAGCCTAACACTGAAGCTTTCTTT. Translation: CASSHAGQPNTEAFF.

V is TRBV2 and J is TRBJ1-2; D gene uncertain. From germline, CDR1 is SNHLY and CDR2 FYNNEI. V lost 8 bases, J lost 2 bases, and 15 bases lay in between. The CDR3 extends over 14 amino acids. CDR3 in amino acids: CASPDPLHNYGYTF. The CDR3 nucleotides read TGTGCCAGCCCGGACCCACTACACAACTATGGCTACACCTTC.

The chain couples TRBV9 to TRBJ1-3; D is uncertain. The germline CDR1 and CDR2 sequences are SGDLS and YYNGEE. The CDR3 has 15 amino acids. The germline V and J ends were trimmed by 0 bases and 2 bases, with 9 bases remaining between them. The CDR3 here is CASSVGKSAGNTIYF. CDR3 in DNA: TGTGCCAGCAGCGTAGGTAAATCAGCTGGAAACACCATATATTTT.

With respect to this clone: A read error may account for a junction end that differs from germline. V and J are TRBV7-2 and TRBJ1-2, with a tentative D call TRBD1 (6 bases). Germline V gene data show CDR1 as SGHTA and CDR2 as FQGNSA. The CDR3 loop spans 12 amino acids. The CDR3: CASSLGGEAGDF. CDR3 in DNA: TGTGCCAGCAGCTTAGGGGGGGAGGCAGGGGACTTC.

This clone was recorded a few times. The chain has TRBV7-3 and TRBJ2-2; D is unclear. V was pared by 2 bases and J by 4 bases, with 11 bases between. Looked up from germline, CDR1 is SGHTA and CDR2 is FQGTGA. This CDR3 is built from 15 residues. For the CDR3, the DNA is TGTGCCAGCAGCTTAGCTGCCAGTCCCACCGGGGAGCTGTTTTTT. Translated: CASSLAASPTGELFF. The variable domain in full, with the rest retrieved from reference TRBV7-3 and TRBJ2-2, is GAGVSQTPSNKVTEKGKYVELRCDPISGHTALYWYRQSLGQGPEFLIYFQGTGAADDSGLPNDRFFAVRPEGSVSTLKIQRTERGDSAVYLCASSLAASPTGELFFGEGSRLTVL.